Listed below are T cell receptor beta chains from one sample, sequenced in a study of blood T cell repertoires in COVID-19. Profiled with immunoSEQ multiplex PCR; TCRdb holds only in-frame clones, not every one. The sample has roughly 410,000 clones, approximately 89% seen once. The material sequenced was peripheral blood. All receptors come from a woman aged 40 to 49 with COVID-19, enrolled during active disease. Each CDR3 is given with its conserved first and last residue. Fields, in order: J gene, V gene, clone size, D gene, CDR3 DNA, CDR3 protein. D genes are given only for firm matches. Not every row has a clone size; where given, it reads once, few, many or a size class.

j_call: TRBJ2-3
v_call: TRBV5-1
clone_size: few
d_call: .
cdr3_nt: TGCGCCAGCAGCGCACAGGGCCCAGATACGCAGTATTTT
cdr3_aa: CASSAQGPDTQYF

j_call: TRBJ1-5
v_call: TRBV2
clone_size: .
d_call: .
cdr3_nt: TGTGCCAGCAAGGAAGGACAGCCCGATCAGCCCCAGCATTTT
cdr3_aa: CASKEGQPDQPQHF

j_call: TRBJ1-1
v_call: TRBV19
clone_size: .
d_call: .
cdr3_nt: TGTGCCAGTAGACAGTTGAACACTGAAGCTTTCTTT
cdr3_aa: CASRQLNTEAFF

j_call: TRBJ2-3
v_call: TRBV18
clone_size: .
d_call: .
cdr3_nt: TGTGCCAGCTCACTGAAGGGGGACTACACAGATACGCAGTATTTT
cdr3_aa: CASSLKGDYTDTQYF

j_call: TRBJ1-5
v_call: TRBV18
clone_size: .
d_call: .
cdr3_nt: TGTGCCAGCTCACCATCAGGGGATCAGCCCCAGCATTTT
cdr3_aa: CASSPSGDQPQHF

j_call: TRBJ2-3
v_call: TRBV4-2
clone_size: .
d_call: .
cdr3_nt: TGTGCCAGCAGCCACCTGGGGGCTAGCACAGATACGCAGTATTTT
cdr3_aa: CASSHLGASTDTQYF

j_call: TRBJ2-7
v_call: TRBV5-1
clone_size: few
d_call: .
cdr3_nt: TGCGCCAGCAGCTCCGGGGGAGACTACGAGCAGTACTTC
cdr3_aa: CASSSGGDYEQYF

j_call: TRBJ2-6
v_call: TRBV5-1
clone_size: .
d_call: .
cdr3_nt: TGCGCCAGCAGCTTCGGTGGAGGGGGCTACGCCAACGTCCTGACTTTC
cdr3_aa: CASSFGGGGYANVLTF

j_call: TRBJ2-2
v_call: TRBV6-5
clone_size: .
d_call: TRBD2
cdr3_nt: TGTGCCGGGAGCAGACTAGCGGGACCCGGGGAGCTGTTTTTT
cdr3_aa: CAGSRLAGPGELFF

j_call: TRBJ2-7
v_call: TRBV12-3/TRBV12-4
clone_size: .
d_call: .
cdr3_nt: TGTGCCAGCAGTTTAGGGCAGGGCTACGAGCAGTACTTC
cdr3_aa: CASSLGQGYEQYF

j_call: TRBJ2-3
v_call: TRBV6-2/TRBV6-3
clone_size: .
d_call: .
cdr3_nt: TGTGCCAGCAGTTACCCAACCCAAGGGCGGGGCGGGGCAGATACGCAGTATTTT
cdr3_aa: CASSYPTQGRGGADTQYF

j_call: TRBJ1-2
v_call: TRBV7-2
clone_size: few
d_call: .
cdr3_nt: TGTGCCAGCAGCACCTACAGGGTGGGCTACACCTTC
cdr3_aa: CASSTYRVGYTF

j_call: TRBJ2-7
v_call: TRBV7-9
clone_size: once
d_call: .
cdr3_nt: TGTGCCAGCAGCCTCCGAGGCTCGAGGGAGCACTCCTACGAGCAGTACTTC
cdr3_aa: CASSLRGSREHSYEQYF

j_call: TRBJ2-7
v_call: TRBV5-6
clone_size: .
d_call: .
cdr3_nt: TGTGCCAGCAGCTTACTTCGACTAGGGGACCTCTACGAGCAGTACTTC
cdr3_aa: CASSLLRLGDLYEQYF

j_call: TRBJ2-3
v_call: TRBV7-6
clone_size: once
d_call: TRBD1
cdr3_nt: TGTGCCAGCAGCTTAATGGTTCGGGGACAGGGCCTCACAGATACGCAGTATTTT
cdr3_aa: CASSLMVRGQGLTDTQYF

j_call: TRBJ2-7
v_call: TRBV6-6
clone_size: .
d_call: .
cdr3_nt: TGTGCCAGCAGCCCGCCTTTGGGGCAGCAGTACTTC
cdr3_aa: CASSPPLGQQYF

j_call: TRBJ2-1
v_call: TRBV28
clone_size: .
d_call: .
cdr3_nt: TGTGCCAGCAGTTGGGGAGTTCGCAATGAGCAGTTCTTC
cdr3_aa: CASSWGVRNEQFF

j_call: TRBJ1-1
v_call: TRBV28
clone_size: .
d_call: .
cdr3_nt: TGTGCCAGCAGTCTACAGGGTAGACGAACTGAAGCTTTCTTT
cdr3_aa: CASSLQGRRTEAFF

j_call: TRBJ2-3
v_call: TRBV5-1
clone_size: .
d_call: TRBD2
cdr3_nt: TGCGCCAGCAGCTTGGTAGCGGGGGCTTTCACAGATACGCAGTATTTT
cdr3_aa: CASSLVAGAFTDTQYF

j_call: TRBJ1-2
v_call: TRBV6-5
clone_size: .
d_call: TRBD1
cdr3_nt: TGTGCCAGCAGTTACTCTTCCCCTGGACAGGGCTATGGCTACACCTTC
cdr3_aa: CASSYSSPGQGYGYTF

j_call: TRBJ2-3
v_call: TRBV7-8
clone_size: .
d_call: .
cdr3_nt: TGTGCCAGCAGCTTTCACCGGGAAAGCACAGATACGCAGTATTTT
cdr3_aa: CASSFHRESTDTQYF

j_call: TRBJ1-2
v_call: TRBV30
clone_size: .
d_call: .
cdr3_nt: TGTGCCTGGAGTCGACAGAGTAACTATGGCTACACCTTC
cdr3_aa: CAWSRQSNYGYTF

j_call: TRBJ2-1
v_call: TRBV4-3
clone_size: .
d_call: TRBD1
cdr3_nt: TGCGCCAGCAGCCGCAACGTAGGACAGGGGGCCTGGGGCAGCTCCTACAATGAGCAGTTCTTC
cdr3_aa: CASSRNVGQGAWGSSYNEQFF

j_call: TRBJ2-7
v_call: TRBV6-5
clone_size: .
d_call: .
cdr3_nt: TGTGCCAGCAGTTACGGGAATACAGGGACCTACGAGCAGTACTTC
cdr3_aa: CASSYGNTGTYEQYF

j_call: TRBJ2-7
v_call: TRBV6-5
clone_size: .
d_call: .
cdr3_nt: TGTGCCAGCAGTTACTCGGTACAGGCCAGCGAGCAGTACTTC
cdr3_aa: CASSYSVQASEQYF

j_call: TRBJ2-7
v_call: TRBV6-2/TRBV6-3
clone_size: few
d_call: TRBD2
cdr3_nt: TGTGCCAGCAGCAGAGCGGGGACCTACGAGCAGTACTTC
cdr3_aa: CASSRAGTYEQYF

j_call: TRBJ1-2
v_call: TRBV5-4
clone_size: .
d_call: .
cdr3_nt: TGTGCCAGCAGCTCTGAGTTCTATGGCTACACCTTC
cdr3_aa: CASSSEFYGYTF

j_call: TRBJ1-1
v_call: TRBV2
clone_size: .
d_call: .
cdr3_nt: TGTGCCAGCAGTGAAGGAGGGAGGCACACTGAAGCTTTCTTT
cdr3_aa: CASSEGGRHTEAFF

j_call: TRBJ1-1
v_call: TRBV15
clone_size: .
d_call: .
cdr3_nt: TGTGCCACCAGCAGCGATGGGACTGTCGGGGCTTTCTTT
cdr3_aa: CATSSDGTVGAFF

j_call: TRBJ2-4
v_call: TRBV15
clone_size: .
d_call: .
cdr3_nt: TGTGCCACTGGAGGCAAAAATAACATTCAGTACTTC
cdr3_aa: CATGGKNNIQYF

j_call: TRBJ2-1
v_call: TRBV28
clone_size: .
d_call: TRBD1
cdr3_nt: TGTGCCAGCAGGAAAGGGGGACAGGGTGTGAATGAGCAGTTCTTC
cdr3_aa: CASRKGGQGVNEQFF

j_call: TRBJ1-4
v_call: TRBV10-3
clone_size: .
d_call: TRBD1
cdr3_nt: TGTGCCATCAGTAACAGGGGCCCCAATGAAAAACTGTTTTTT
cdr3_aa: CAISNRGPNEKLFF

j_call: TRBJ2-7
v_call: TRBV28
clone_size: .
d_call: TRBD2
cdr3_nt: TGTGCCAGCACTCGCCCTAGCGGCTCCTACGAGCAGTACTTC
cdr3_aa: CASTRPSGSYEQYF

j_call: TRBJ1-5
v_call: TRBV18
clone_size: .
d_call: .
cdr3_nt: TGTGCCAGCTCACCACCGAACAGGGTCGGCAATCAGCCCCAGCATTTT
cdr3_aa: CASSPPNRVGNQPQHF

j_call: TRBJ2-7
v_call: TRBV5-5
clone_size: once
d_call: TRBD2
cdr3_nt: TGTGCCAGCAGCTTGGAGCGGGGGGTCTACGAGCAGTACTTC
cdr3_aa: CASSLERGVYEQYF

j_call: TRBJ1-5
v_call: TRBV21-1
clone_size: .
d_call: .
cdr3_nt: TGTGCCAGCAGCAAAGAGAGCGGGGGGTGGCATTTT
cdr3_aa: CASSKESGGWHF

j_call: TRBJ2-7
v_call: TRBV5-1
clone_size: few
d_call: TRBD2
cdr3_nt: TGCGCCAGCAGCCCATCACTAGCGGGAGCGCTCTACGAGCAGTACTTC
cdr3_aa: CASSPSLAGALYEQYF

j_call: TRBJ1-3
v_call: TRBV5-6
clone_size: .
d_call: .
cdr3_nt: TGTGCCAGCAGCTTGGTTGGAGGCTCTGGAAACACCATATATTTT
cdr3_aa: CASSLVGGSGNTIYF

j_call: TRBJ2-5
v_call: TRBV3-1/TRBV3-2
clone_size: .
d_call: .
cdr3_nt: TGTGCCAGCAGTCTTCAGGGGATGATCCAAGAGACCCAGTACTTC
cdr3_aa: CASSLQGMIQETQYF

j_call: TRBJ1-2
v_call: TRBV28
clone_size: .
d_call: TRBD1
cdr3_nt: TGTGCCAGCAGTTGGGACAGGGGGAGCTACACCTTC
cdr3_aa: CASSWDRGSYTF

j_call: TRBJ2-5
v_call: TRBV9
clone_size: .
d_call: TRBD2
cdr3_nt: TGTGCCAGCAGCCCAACATCGGGAGGAGAGACCCAGTACTTC
cdr3_aa: CASSPTSGGETQYF

j_call: TRBJ1-6
v_call: TRBV5-4
clone_size: .
d_call: TRBD1
cdr3_nt: TGTGCCAGCAGCTGGGACAGGGATCGCTCACCCCTCCACTTT
cdr3_aa: CASSWDRDRSPLHF

j_call: TRBJ2-5
v_call: TRBV5-1
clone_size: .
d_call: TRBD2
cdr3_nt: TGCGCCAGCAGCTCCCCAGCGGGGGAGACCCAGTACTTC
cdr3_aa: CASSSPAGETQYF

j_call: TRBJ1-2
v_call: TRBV5-5
clone_size: .
d_call: .
cdr3_nt: TGTGCCAGCAGCTTGGAGTCAGCGTCTAACTATGGCTACACCTTC
cdr3_aa: CASSLESASNYGYTF

j_call: TRBJ2-2
v_call: TRBV24-1
clone_size: .
d_call: TRBD1
cdr3_nt: TGTGCCACCAGTGATTCCGGGACAGGGAGGAACACCGGGGAGCTGTTTTTT
cdr3_aa: CATSDSGTGRNTGELFF

j_call: TRBJ1-5
v_call: TRBV6-5
clone_size: .
d_call: .
cdr3_nt: TGTGCCAGCACTTATAATATCAATCAGCCCCAGCATTTT
cdr3_aa: CASTYNINQPQHF

j_call: TRBJ1-4
v_call: TRBV29-1
clone_size: .
d_call: .
cdr3_nt: TGCAGCGTTGACGACGGCGGGGAAAAACTGTTTTTT
cdr3_aa: CSVDDGGEKLFF

j_call: TRBJ1-3
v_call: TRBV18
clone_size: once
d_call: TRBD1
cdr3_nt: TGTGCCAGCTCACCAGGGACAGCAACTGGAAACACCATATATTTT
cdr3_aa: CASSPGTATGNTIYF

j_call: TRBJ2-3
v_call: TRBV6-2/TRBV6-3
clone_size: .
d_call: TRBD2
cdr3_nt: TGTGCCAGCAGTTACCGTGTCGGGGCGGGACTAGTAGTCACAGATACGCAGTATTTT
cdr3_aa: CASSYRVGAGLVVTDTQYF

j_call: TRBJ2-5
v_call: TRBV2
clone_size: .
d_call: TRBD2
cdr3_nt: TGTGCCAGCAGTGATCGGACTAGCGGGGAGACCCAGTACTTC
cdr3_aa: CASSDRTSGETQYF

j_call: TRBJ1-2
v_call: TRBV7-9
clone_size: .
d_call: .
cdr3_nt: TGTGCCAGCAGCTTAACCCCCCCGACTGTCGGCTATGGCTACACCTTC
cdr3_aa: CASSLTPPTVGYGYTF

j_call: TRBJ1-6
v_call: TRBV5-1
clone_size: .
d_call: .
cdr3_nt: TGCGCCAGCAGTCGGGTCAGTAATTCACCCCTCCACTTT
cdr3_aa: CASSRVSNSPLHF

j_call: TRBJ2-3
v_call: TRBV6-2/TRBV6-3
clone_size: .
d_call: TRBD1
cdr3_nt: TGTGCCAGCAGTTACCTGACAGGGGGTAGGGATACGCAGTATTTT
cdr3_aa: CASSYLTGGRDTQYF

j_call: TRBJ2-1
v_call: TRBV21-1
clone_size: .
d_call: .
cdr3_nt: TGTGCCAGCAGCAAAGTGGGGAGAATCTCCTACAATGAGCAGTTCTTC
cdr3_aa: CASSKVGRISYNEQFF

j_call: TRBJ2-1
v_call: TRBV9
clone_size: .
d_call: TRBD2
cdr3_nt: TGTGCCAGCAGCCACGGGACTAGCGGAGCCTACAATGAGCAGTTCTTC
cdr3_aa: CASSHGTSGAYNEQFF

j_call: TRBJ1-2
v_call: TRBV29-1
clone_size: .
d_call: .
cdr3_nt: TGCAGCGCTAAGCGCGGGGCTTCTAACTATGGCTACACCTTC
cdr3_aa: CSAKRGASNYGYTF

j_call: TRBJ2-1
v_call: TRBV11-1
clone_size: .
d_call: .
cdr3_nt: TGTGCCAGCAGCCCCGTGGGCTGGGATGAGCAGTTCTTC
cdr3_aa: CASSPVGWDEQFF

j_call: TRBJ1-5
v_call: TRBV5-6
clone_size: .
d_call: .
cdr3_nt: TGTGCCAGCAGCTCAGGGATGTATAGCAATCAGCCCCAGCATTTT
cdr3_aa: CASSSGMYSNQPQHF

j_call: TRBJ2-7
v_call: TRBV3-1/TRBV3-2
clone_size: .
d_call: .
cdr3_nt: TGTGCCAGCAGCCAAGTGAGCACGCCACTCACTGACTACGAGCAGTACTTC
cdr3_aa: CASSQVSTPLTDYEQYF

j_call: TRBJ1-6
v_call: TRBV7-2
clone_size: .
d_call: TRBD1
cdr3_nt: TGTGCCAGCAGCCCTACGGACAGGGTAGGGTCACCCCTCCACTTT
cdr3_aa: CASSPTDRVGSPLHF